This TCR beta chain was captured by sequencing in a study of blood T cell repertoires in COVID-19. Sequenced by immunoSEQ multiplex PCR; TCRdb stores in-frame clones only, minus some. Of approximately 60,000 clones listed, 80% to 95% are singletons. Sequencing used peripheral blood. This clonotype was sampled from a man aged 65 to 79 with active COVID-19.

The chain's CDR3 is CASSYRGQRDTF. Here the CDR3 DNA reads TGTGCCAGCTCTTACAGGGGGCAGAGGGACACCTTC. The chain uses TRBV12-3 or TRBV12-4 and TRBJ1-2, with TRBD1 matching over 9 bases. This CDR3 has 12 residues. V trimming: 8 bases; J trimming: 12 bases; junction bases outside the gene matches: 10.